Presented here are 11 T cell receptor beta chains from one specimen sequenced in a study of response to subunit inactivated influenza vaccine. A single record per CDR3 protein comes from TCRdb applying MiXCR to the RT-PCR reads. The sample has around 710,000 distinct CDR3 sequences, over 11% seen once. Specimen: PBMCs from blood, collected around 14 days before vaccination. All receptors derive from a man aged 45-65 years who received an inactivated influenza vaccine.

This clonotype has more than one count but fewer than ten. This chain joins TRBV13 and TRBJ2-1; TRBD1 matches 8 bases. V was pared by 0 bases and J by 6 bases, with 7 bases of the junction left unmatched. This CDR3 has 16 residues. CDR1 is PRHDT, CDR2 FYEKMQ, per germline (reference sequence). This CDR3 is CASSLGDRVGRNEQFF. In DNA, the CDR3 is TGTGCCAGCAGCTTAGGGGACAGGGTCGGCCGCAATGAGCAGTTCTTC.

This clonotype turned up a few times. Since a much larger clone is just one base distant, this may be a read error. The V gene is TRBV12-3 or TRBV12-4, the J gene TRBJ2-2; 8 bases agree with TRBD1. There are 19 residues in the CDR3. V shed 10 bases and J 2 bases; nucleotides not matched to a gene: 21. The CDR3 reads CAIRAGTGNVARNTGELFF. The CDR3 bases are TGTGCCATCAGGGCCGGGACAGGAAATGTTGCCAGAAACACCGGGGAGCTGTTTTTT.

This chain joins TRBV5-1 and TRBJ2-3, with TRBD2 matching 7 bases. Germline-derived CDR1 and CDR2 are SGHRS and YFSETQ. V was clipped by 0 bases and J by 0 bases; unmatched bases: 10. This CDR3 is 18 amino acids long. CDR3 region: CASSLAPGGGLSTDTQYF. CDR3 nucleotides: TGCGCCAGCAGCTTGGCCCCGGGCGGGGGACTGAGCACAGATACGCAGTATTTT.

In its sample, this clonotype was seen a few times. The chain carries TRBV7-9 and TRBJ2-5; D may match TRBD1 or TRBD2 (6 bases each). In germline, CDR1 is SEHNR, CDR2 FQNEAQ (reference sequence). The CDR3 spans 13 residues. V lost 3 bases to trimming and J lost 5 bases, with 10 bases between them. CDR3 DNA sequence: TGTGCCAGCAGCTTCTGGGGGGCTGAGACCCAGTACTTC. The encoded protein is CASSFWGAETQYF.

This clonotype was seen only a few times. The chain employs TRBV5-6 and TRBJ2-7; 11 nucleotides agree with TRBD2. CDR1 is SGHDT and CDR2 is YYEEEE in the germline V gene. The CDR3 has 16 amino acids. The ends lost 0 bases at V and 6 bases at J; junction bases unmatched: 8. The CDR3 protein is CASSLAGTSGAIEQYF. CDR3 coding DNA: TGTGCCAGCAGCTTGGCGGGGACTAGCGGAGCTATCGAGCAGTACTTC.

This clonotype was seen more than once but under ten times. The chain employs TRBV15 and TRBJ1-1, with D hard to call. Germline V CDR1 and CDR2: LNHNV, YYDKDF (reference sequence). V lost 0 bases and J 0 bases, leaving 11 bases between the germline ends. The CDR3 has 16 residues. The CDR3 reads CATSRDHPGLNTEAFF. CDR3 DNA sequence: TGTGCCACCAGCAGAGATCATCCTGGGTTGAACACTGAAGCTTTCTTT.

A few counts support this clonotype. The gene calls are TRBV15 and TRBJ1-1; possibly TRBD1 for D (5 bases). The CDR3 runs 15 residues. Between the trimmed V and J ends, which lost 1 base and 2 bases, there was a span of 11 bases. Per the germline V gene, CDR1 is LNHNV and CDR2 is YYDKDF (reference sequence). DNA for the CDR3: TGTGCCACCAGCAGAGGTGGCAGGGCTAACACTGAAGCTTTCTTT. Translated, it gives CATSRGGRANTEAFF. Using reference TRBV15 and TRBJ1-1 for the parts outside the CDR3, the full variable domain is DAMVIQNPRYQVTQFGKPVTLSCSQTLNHNVMYWYQQKSSQAPKLLFHYYDKDFNNEADTPDNFQSRRPNTSFCFLDIRSPGLGDTAMYLCATSRGGRANTEAFFGQGTRLTVV.

This clonotype was detected many times. V is TRBV5-1 and J is TRBJ2-2; 8 positions match TRBD1. This CDR3 is 16 amino acids long. Trimming cost V 6 bases and J 7 bases; bases outside gene matches: 14. Germline CDR1 is SGHRS and CDR2 is YFSETQ. CDR3 sequence: CASTAALTGAGGELFF. In DNA, the CDR3 is TGCGCCAGCACCGCCGCCTTGACAGGGGCGGGCGGGGAGCTGTTTTTT.

There are a few counts of this clonotype. The V call is TRBV9, the J call TRBJ2-1; D might be TRBD2 (6 bases). V lost 0 bases and J 5 bases, leaving 12 bases between the germline ends. Germline V gene data show CDR1 as SGDLS and CDR2 as YYNGEE. The CDR3 covers 15 residues. CDR3 coding DNA: TGTGCCAGCAGCGTAGCTGATAGCGGAAACAATGAGCAGTTCTTC. This encodes CASSVADSGNNEQFF. The whole variable domain, filled in from reference TRBV9 and TRBJ2-1, reads DSGVTQTPKHLITATGQRVTLRCSPRSGDLSVYWYQQSLDQGLQFLIQYYNGEERAKGNILERFSAQQFPDLHSELNLSSLELGDSALYFCASSVADSGNNEQFFGPGTRLTVL.

Many counts were recorded for this clonotype. The chain carries TRBV29-1 and TRBJ1-1, with D hard to call. Trimming took 3 bases from V and 5 from J, leaving 13 bases between them. Per germline, CDR1 SQVTM and CDR2 ANQGSEA. This CDR3 spans 13 amino acids. The CDR3 spells CSVEGSRATEAFF. Written as DNA, the CDR3 is TGCAGCGTTGAGGGGAGTAGGGCAACTGAAGCTTTCTTT. Supplemented by reference TRBV29-1 and TRBJ1-1, the full variable domain reads SAVISQKPSRDICQRGTSLTIQCQVDSQVTMMFWYRQQPGQSLTLIATANQGSEATYESGFVIDKFPISRPNLTFSTLTVSNMSPEDSSIYLCSVEGSRATEAFFGQGTRLTVV.

V usage is TRBV6-1 and J usage is TRBJ2-1; 14 positions match TRBD2. From germline, CDR1 is MNHNS and CDR2 SASEGT. Trimming took 5 bases from V and 7 from J; bases not matched to a gene: 7. The CDR3 extends over 16 amino acids. DNA of the CDR3: TGTGCCAGCAGTAGACTAGCGGGAGGGCCATGGAATGAGCAGTTCTTC. Its translation is CASSRLAGGPWNEQFF.